The clone carrying this T cell receptor (beta chain) has just one count. No antigen is known for it. This sample was taken from a study of T cell responses to AZD1222 COVID-19 vaccine. Findings of the study overall: Baseline serology detected seropositivity in only five or six AZD1222 recipients.

Germline CDR1 reads SGHRS; CDR2 reads YFSETQ. The V and J ends lost 2 bases and 0 bases respectively, with 8 bases between them. This CDR3 spans 15 amino acids. The protocol was immunoSEQ multiplex PCR, while the TCRdb copy is restricted to in-frame clones and leaves out a portion. The repertoire holds approximately 28,000 clones, with approximately 90% as singletons. Sequencing was performed on peripheral blood, taken 28 days after the second AZD1222 dose. The chain is built from TRBV5-1 and TRBJ1-4; D unclear. The TCR originated in an adult who received the AZD1222 COVID-19 vaccine. In DNA form, the CDR3 reads TGCGCCAGCAGCTTAGGGTCAGCAACTAATGAAAAACTGTTTTTT. It yields the protein CASSLGSATNEKLFF.